The T cell receptor (beta chain) under discussion was sequenced for a study of shared clonotypes between healthy human individuals. The table came from immunoSEQ multiplex PCR; TCRdb's copy has only in-frame clones and leaves some out. The sample has about 490,000 clones; over 75% are singletons. The junction had 5 bases not matched to a gene; V was cut back by 3 bases and J by 3 bases. Germline V gene sequence: CDR1 MDHEN, CDR2 SYDVKM. The CDR3 is 15 amino acids. The clonotype originates from a woman aged 40 to 50 in good health. Some clones in this sample may be carry-over from other donors' samples. Sample: PBMCs. The chain uses TRBV28 and TRBJ2-7; 10 nucleotides agree with TRBD1. CDR3 nucleotides: TGTGCCAGCAGTTTTACGACAGGGGGCCGCTACGAGCAGTACTTC. This encodes CASSFTTGGRYEQYF.